What follows is one TCR beta chain and its context. Produced via immunoSEQ multiplex PCR; TCRdb's table is partial and in-frame only. The sample yields around 320,000 clones, roughly 85% seen once. These data are taken from a study of blood T cell repertoires in COVID-19. V lost 7 bases to trimming and J lost 5 bases; unmatched junction nucleotides: 9. The CDR3 is 14 residues long. Germline V gene data show CDR1 as KGHDR and CDR2 as SFDVKD. The chain joins TRBV24-1 to TRBJ1-1, with 7 bases fitting TRBD1. This receptor was obtained from a human donor in a cohort sampled during active COVID-19. Sequencing was done on a sample of peripheral blood. The DNA of the CDR3 is TGTGCCACCAGGAAAGGGGGCGACTCGACTGAAGCTTTCTTT. Protein: CATRKGGDSTEAFF.